The TCR beta chain under discussion was sequenced for a study of beta chain features in type 1 diabetes. CDR1 is KGHSH and CDR2 is LQKENI in the germline V gene. Trimming removed 2 bases from V and 0 bases from J, with 14 bases in between. The CDR3 is 17 amino acids. Once sorted, every population was more than 95% pure. This clone was counted a few times. Its antigen remains unidentified. Findings of the study overall: Since sequencing was performed on cDNA, cells with high TCR expression could be over-represented. Shortening that was moderate but significant affected the TCRB CDR3s of Type 1 diabetes patients in all four CD4+ subsets.

Isolated RNA was reverse transcribed in full, so expressed TCRB transcripts were sequenced. An average near 3.57 million reads came from naive, central memory and regulatory T cell samples. TCRdb's copy holds only in-frame clones and misses some; the assay was immunoSEQ multiplex PCR. The sample lists some 900,000 clones, 17% occurring once. The V gene is TRBV18, the J gene TRBJ2-1; no clear D. This sequence was found in a woman between 18 and 29 years old in good health. Sequencing was performed on naive CD4+ T cells from blood. CDR3 in amino acids: CASSPITALTSYNEQFF. DNA of the CDR3: TGTGCCAGCTCACCAATCACCGCACTCACCTCCTACAATGAGCAGTTCTTC.